The next 11 T cell receptor beta chains were all read from a single sample in a study of T cell responses to AZD1222 COVID-19 vaccine (dated by TCRdb to about 2021). The time point label corresponds to: baseline before first vaccination. Receptor libraries were prepared by the immunoSEQ multiplex PCR assay. Here the immuneACCESS table is served through TCRdb, limited to in-frame sequences with V and J called. Missing clones are a known gap in these copies; in checked studies unresolved V genes cover under half, and the rest lacks a known reason. The sample table shows about 85,000 clones, and approximately 86% are seen once. Less than 6% of the sample is taken by the ten largest. The starting material was peripheral blood, obtained on day 0 of AZD1222 vaccination. These receptors were obtained from an adult in good health.

V and J are TRBV28 and TRBJ1-4; a possible D gene is TRBD1 (5 bases). V was clipped by 5 bases and J by 0 bases, with 22 bases between them. CDR1 is MDHEN, CDR2 SYDVKM, per germline. The CDR3 totals 19 residues. CDR3: CASSLGGWGALATNEKLFF. Here the CDR3 DNA reads TGTGCCAGCAGTCTGGGGGGATGGGGAGCCCTTGCAACTAATGAAAAACTGTTTTTT.

The chain recombines TRBV19 with TRBJ1-1, with TRBD1 as a possible D gene (5 bases). This CDR3 has 16 residues. Germline CDR1 reads LNHDA; CDR2 reads SQIVND (reference sequence). V was clipped by 5 bases and J by 1 base, with 17 bases between them. The CDR3 loop is CASSARTGGWNTEAFF. DNA for the CDR3: TGTGCCAGTAGTGCTAGAACCGGGGGGTGGAACACTGAAGCTTTCTTT. Full variable domain (missing parts from reference TRBV19 and TRBJ1-1): DGGITQSPKYLFRKEGQNVTLSCEQNLNHDAMYWYRQDPGQGLRLIYYSQIVNDFQKGDIAEGYSVSREKKESFPLTVTSAQKNPTAFYLCASSARTGGWNTEAFFGQGTRLTVV.

This clone came up once. V and J are TRBV30 and TRBJ1-4, with TRBD1 matching over 8 bases. V shed 2 bases and J 7 bases; nucleotides not matched to a gene: 9. The CDR3 runs 15 residues. The germline V gene encodes CDR1 GTSNPN and CDR2 SVGIG (reference sequence). The CDR3 sequence: CAWSPTGGSSEKLFF. CDR3 nucleotide sequence: TGTGCCTGGAGTCCCACAGGGGGTTCTAGTGAAAAACTGTTTTTT.

The chain uses TRBV5-1 and TRBJ2-6; D may be TRBD2 (5 bases). This CDR3 contains 17 residues. CDR1 SGHRS and CDR2 YFSETQ come from the germline V gene. The V end lost 0 bases, the J end lost 2 bases, and 12 bases lay between the germline ends. CDR3 nucleotide sequence: TGCGCCAGCAGCTTGGCAGCCGGGGTTACTGGGGCCAACGTCCTGACTTTC. It specifies CASSLAAGVTGANVLTF.

This clone was observed once. The chain is built from TRBV7-2 and TRBJ2-7, with D perhaps assigned TRBD1 or TRBD2 (5 bases each). V was trimmed by 5 bases and J by 5 bases, leaving 13 bases between them. The CDR3 runs to 13 residues. CDR1 is SGHTA and CDR2 is FQGNSA in the germline V gene. CDR3 coding DNA: TGTGCCAGCAGCCTCGGGACGCTAGACGAGCAGTACTTC. Translated, it gives CASSLGTLDEQYF.

J is TRBJ2-2 and V is TRBV5-1; D is perhaps TRBD1 (7 bases). Germline CDR1 SGHRS, CDR2 YFSETQ. V was cut by 4 bases and J by 3 bases, with 10 bases left in between. CDR3 length: 14 amino acids. This CDR3 reads CASSAGQHTGELFF. The DNA of the CDR3 is TGCGCCAGCAGCGCGGGACAGCACACCGGGGAGCTGTTTTTT.

The chain couples TRBV15 to TRBJ1-1; D call uncertain. CDR1 is LNHNV and CDR2 is YYDKDF in the germline V gene (reference sequence). The V gene lost 1 base and the J gene lost 7 bases, with 13 bases spanning the gap. This CDR3 is 14 amino acids long. This CDR3 is CATSRGVGDDEAFF. As DNA, the CDR3 is TGTGCCACCAGCAGAGGGGTTGGCGACGATGAAGCTTTCTTT.

The CDR3 DNA follows: TGTGCCAGCAGCCAACAGGGGGGATCGAACACCGGGGAGCTGTTTTTT. Its protein is CASSQQGGSNTGELFF. V usage is TRBV9 and J usage is TRBJ2-2; 8 bases map to TRBD1. CDR3 length equals 16 residues. V was pared by 4 bases and J by 0 bases, with 5 bases of the junction left unmatched. CDR1 is SGDLS, CDR2 YYNGEE, per germline.

A single count supports this clone. The CDR3 reads CASSLREGLEQFF. The CDR3, as DNA: TGTGCCAGCAGTTTGCGGGAGGGCCTTGAGCAGTTCTTC. The chain uses TRBV12-3 or TRBV12-4 and TRBJ2-1; 9 nucleotides match TRBD2. Trimming took 3 bases from V and 9 from J; bases not matched to a gene: 3. CDR3 length equals 13 residues.

The CDR3, as DNA: TGTGCCAGCAGCCAAGACCCCGGACTAGCGGGCGAGCAGTACTTC. This gives the protein CASSQDPGLAGEQYF. The chain is built from TRBV4-2 and TRBJ2-7; TRBD2 matches 11 bases. Losses at the gene ends were 0 bases for V and 6 bases for J; bases not matched to a gene: 4. The CDR3 totals 15 residues. Germline values: CDR1 LGHNA, CDR2 YNFKEQ.

The CDR3 spells CASSLRGLNTEAFF. The CDR3 DNA follows: TGTGCCAGCAGCTTGAGGGGTTTGAACACTGAAGCTTTCTTT. The V and J genes are TRBV5-6 and TRBJ1-1, with D possibly being TRBD1 (5 bases). The CDR3 is 14 amino acids. Germline values: CDR1 SGHDT, CDR2 YYEEEE. V dropped 1 base and J dropped 0 bases, with 7 bases sitting between them.